Shown below are 8 T cell receptor beta chains from a single sample sequenced in a study of T cell changes during pregnancy in multiple sclerosis. Assay: immunoSEQ multiplex PCR; the TCRdb copy retains only in-frame clones and omits some. The sample carries just under 20,000 clones, 80% to 90% recorded once. The starting material was CD8+ T cells from peripheral blood mononuclear cells, obtained in the second trimester of pregnancy. The receptor source for this set is a female donor in good health, enrolled as a control in a pregnancy study.

This chain joins TRBV27 and TRBJ2-1; 9 nucleotides line up with TRBD2. The CDR3 consists of 18 residues. Looked up from germline, CDR1 is MNHEY and CDR2 is SMNVEV (reference sequence). J was trimmed by 2 bases and V by 0 bases; bases with no gene match: 8. The CDR3 DNA reads TGTGCCAGCAGTTTATCGGGCGGGGGGGCCTTCACCTACAATGAGCAGTTCTTC. Protein product: CASSLSGGGAFTYNEQFF.

This chain joins TRBV5-4 and TRBJ1-1; D ambiguous. V was clipped by 2 bases and J by 2 bases, with 7 bases between them. Germline CDR1 and CDR2: SGHNT and YYREEE (reference sequence). CDR3 size: 13 residues. In DNA form, the CDR3 reads TGTGCCAGCAGCTTAGGAGATAACACTGAAGCTTTCTTT. Translating it yields CASSLGDNTEAFF.

The chain carries TRBV5-6 and TRBJ2-6, with TRBD2 as a possible D gene (6 bases). With 7 bases removed from V and 2 bases from J, the gap between germline ends came to 13 bases. Germline loops: CDR1 SGHDT, CDR2 YYEEEE. This CDR3 spans 15 amino acids. The DNA of the CDR3 is TGTGCCAGCGGAGTATGGGGGGCTGGGGCCAACGTCCTGACTTTC. Protein sequence: CASGVWGAGANVLTF.

J is TRBJ1-4 and V is TRBV28, with D maybe TRBD1 (6 bases). The CDR3 covers 15 residues. Trimming left V 3 bases short and J 3 bases short, with 11 bases between. Germline assignment: CDR1 MDHEN and CDR2 SYDVKM. The CDR3 coding sequence is TGTGCCAGCAGTTTGTTCGGACAGCCTAATGAAAAACTGTTTTTT. It specifies CASSLFGQPNEKLFF. Full variable domain (missing parts from reference TRBV28 and TRBJ1-4): DVKVTQSSRYLVKRTGEKVFLECVQDMDHENMFWYRQDPGLGLRLIYFSYDVKMKEKGDIPEGYSVSREKKERFSLILESASTNQTSMYLCASSLFGQPNEKLFFGSGTQLSVL.

CDR3 loop: CASSWGQFHGANEKLFF. For the CDR3, the DNA is TGTGCCAGCAGCTGGGGACAGTTCCACGGGGCTAATGAAAAACTGTTTTTT. The V and J genes are TRBV7-2 and TRBJ1-4; TRBD1 matches at 7 bases. CDR3 size: 17 residues. CDR1 and CDR2 (germline): SGHTA, FQGNSA. The trim removed 4 bases at V and 3 bases at J, leaving 11 bases unmatched.

The J gene is TRBJ1-5, the V gene TRBV4-1, with D possibly matching TRBD1 (5 bases). V gave up 4 bases and J gave up 0 bases, with 13 bases separating them. Germline CDR1 MGHRA, CDR2 YSYEKL. The CDR3 sequence is 16 residues long. The CDR3 region has the DNA TGCGCCAGCAGCCTCCTACCCGGGGGTAGCAATCAGCCCCAGCATTTT. Protein sequence: CASSLLPGGSNQPQHF.

In its sample, this clone was seen a few times. J is TRBJ1-1 and V is TRBV2; the D gene is possibly TRBD1 (5 bases). Germline CDR1 and CDR2: SNHLY and FYNNEI. The CDR3 is 15 residues long. Trimming removed 3 bases from V and 6 bases from J, with 17 bases in between. The DNA for the CDR3 is TGTGCCAGCAGTGATGGGGCCGTCCTCCCCGCTGAAGCTTTCTTT. Protein sequence: CASSDGAVLPAEAFF. The full variable domain, in which reference TRBV2 and TRBJ1-1 provide the parts outside the CDR3, is EPEVTQTPSHQVTQMGQEVILRCVPISNHLYFYWYRQILGQKVEFLVSFYNNEISEKSEIFDDQFSVERPDGSNFTLKIRSTKLEDSAMYFCASSDGAVLPAEAFFGQGTRLTVV.

The CDR3 reads CATGTGGINGYTF. The CDR3 nucleotides are TGTGCCACCGGGACAGGGGGTATCAATGGCTACACCTTC. The chain combines TRBV19 with TRBJ1-2, with 11 positions matching TRBD1. The CDR3 has 13 residues. CDR1 is LNHDA and CDR2 is SQIVND in the germline V gene (reference sequence). The V segment lost 10 bases and the J segment 6 bases; nucleotides outside the gene matches: 7.